This TCR beta chain was recorded in a study of cytomegalovirus exposure and HLA in healthy donors. About the study: Counted in an early data release were tens of millions of unique TCRs from HLA-typed donors.

PCR primers comprised 60 Vbeta and 13 Jbeta primers. Data came from immunoSEQ multiplex PCR; TCRdb stores just in-frame clones and leaves some out. The sample records over 120,000 clones, 70% to 80% being singletons. The trim removed 7 bases at V and 9 bases at J, leaving 14 bases unmatched. The CDR3 runs 15 residues. Germline CDR1 is SGDLS and CDR2 is YYNGEE. Study conclusions and caveats: Later analysis indicated greater clonal expansion among HLA-associated TCR beta chains than among equally common other chains. Later work found that TCR association rates differed between HLA loci; DRB1 had the most and HLA-C the fewest.

Comments on this clone: Its antigen is unknown.

The chain links TRBV9 to TRBJ2-1, with 9 bases identical to TRBD2. The TCR was taken from a woman aged 18 to 35 in good health and CMV-seropositive. Sequencing was performed on PBMCs. CDR3 sequence reads: CASGRLGGGAIEQFF. In DNA, the CDR3 is TGTGCCAGCGGGCGTCTTGGCGGGGGGGCCATTGAGCAGTTCTTC.